Included here is one TCR beta chain sequence, with context. The data were obtained in a study of blood T cell repertoires in COVID-19. At the level of the study: The United States, Italy and Spain were the sources of the acute and convalescent COVID-19 samples. PBMCs, B-cell-depleted T cells, or T cells provided the cDNA or gDNA that made up the material.

The CDR3 consists of 14 residues. From germline, CDR1 is LNHDA and CDR2 SQIVND (reference sequence). The V end lost 5 bases, the J end lost 0 bases, and 10 bases lay between the germline ends. Categorization into cohorts depended on clinical history that participants reported. Recovered status applied to Cohort 3 donors who had two consecutive negative PCRs. It also applied to those with clearance or with symptom resolution. The assay was immunoSEQ multiplex PCR, and TCRdb's table has in-frame clones only and misses some. This repertoire shows about 180,000 clones, almost 80% found once; its top ten account for 15% to 20%.

Sequenced: PBMCs or T cells enriched from blood (not recorded which). The TCR comes from a woman aged 45-65 years who had recovered from COVID-19. This rearrangement joins TRBV19 to TRBJ1-2; D gene uncertain. CDR3 protein: CASSPQFTNYGYTF. The CDR3 nucleotides are TGTGCCAGTAGTCCACAGTTTACTAACTATGGCTACACCTTC.